Here is one T cell receptor beta chain with its context. What it binds is not known. TCRdb processed the reads anew with MiXCR; each CDR3 protein has one entry. The sample holds roughly 69,000 distinct CDR3 sequences, roughly 21% seen once. Between the trimmed V and J ends, which lost 5 bases and 2 bases, there was a span of 13 bases. Germline CDR1 MNHNY, CDR2 SVGAGI (reference sequence). The CDR3 runs 14 residues. The data belong to a study of T cell repertoires in cytomegalovirus infection. The sequence was obtained from a human donor in good health (CMV status not recorded). Some clones in this sample may be carry-over from other donors' samples. The V call is TRBV6-6, the J call TRBJ2-7; possible D gene TRBD1, 6 bases. The sample consisted of CD8+ T cells from cultured PBMCs, taken from culture after CMV antigen stimulation. CDR3 region: CASSLPDRTYEQYF. The CDR3 DNA reads TGTGCCAGCAGTCTCCCCGACAGGACCTACGAGCAGTACTTC.